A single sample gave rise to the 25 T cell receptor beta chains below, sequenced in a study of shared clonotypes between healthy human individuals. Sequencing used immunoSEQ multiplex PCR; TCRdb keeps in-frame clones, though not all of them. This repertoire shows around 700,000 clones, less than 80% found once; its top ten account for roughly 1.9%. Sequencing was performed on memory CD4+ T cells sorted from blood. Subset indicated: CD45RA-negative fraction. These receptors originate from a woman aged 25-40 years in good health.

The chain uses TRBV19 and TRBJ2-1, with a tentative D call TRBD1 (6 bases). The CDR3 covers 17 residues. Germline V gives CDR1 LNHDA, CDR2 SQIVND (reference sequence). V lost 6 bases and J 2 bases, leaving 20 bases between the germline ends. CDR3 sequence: CASSPRNLRGTYNEQFF. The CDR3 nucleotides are TGTGCCAGTAGCCCTCGAAATCTCAGGGGCACCTACAATGAGCAGTTCTTC.

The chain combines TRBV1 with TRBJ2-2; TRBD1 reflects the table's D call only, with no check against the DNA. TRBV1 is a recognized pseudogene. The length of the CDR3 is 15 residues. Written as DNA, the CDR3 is TGCACCAGCAGCCGACAGGGGGCCGGCACCGGGGAGCTGTTTTTT. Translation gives CTSSRQGAGTGELFF.

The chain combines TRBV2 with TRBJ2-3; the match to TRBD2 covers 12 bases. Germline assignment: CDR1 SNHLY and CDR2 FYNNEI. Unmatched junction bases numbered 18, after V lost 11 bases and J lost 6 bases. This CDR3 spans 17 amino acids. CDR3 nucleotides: TGTGCCGTACCGGGGCTAGCGGGAGGGCAAGGTGGTGATACGCAGTATTTT. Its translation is CAVPGLAGGQGGDTQYF.

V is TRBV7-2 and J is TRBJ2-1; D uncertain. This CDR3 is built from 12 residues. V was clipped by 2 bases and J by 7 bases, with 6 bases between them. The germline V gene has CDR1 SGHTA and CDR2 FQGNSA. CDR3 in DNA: TGTGCCAGCAGCTTATCTAGGAATGAGCAGTTCTTC. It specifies CASSLSRNEQFF.

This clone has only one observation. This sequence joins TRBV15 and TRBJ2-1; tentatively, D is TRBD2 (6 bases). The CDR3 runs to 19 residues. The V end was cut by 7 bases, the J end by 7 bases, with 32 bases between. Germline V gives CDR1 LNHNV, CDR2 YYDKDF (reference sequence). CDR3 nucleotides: TGTGCCACCAACCCCGGCGGGCGCGGGAAGCCTATCCTTTCGAATGAGCAGTTCTTC. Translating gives CATNPGGRGKPILSNEQFF.

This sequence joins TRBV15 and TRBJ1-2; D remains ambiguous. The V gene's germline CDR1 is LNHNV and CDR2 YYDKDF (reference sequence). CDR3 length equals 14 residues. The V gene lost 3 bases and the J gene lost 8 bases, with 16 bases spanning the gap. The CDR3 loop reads CATSSPAAGRGYTF. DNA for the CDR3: TGTGCCACCAGCAGCCCCGCAGCGGGTAGGGGCTACACCTTC.

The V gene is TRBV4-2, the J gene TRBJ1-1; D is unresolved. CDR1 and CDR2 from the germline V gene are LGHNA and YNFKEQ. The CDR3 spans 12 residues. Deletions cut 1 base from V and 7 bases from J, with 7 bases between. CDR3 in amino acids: CASSQVGYEAFF. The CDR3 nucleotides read TGTGCCAGCAGCCAAGTAGGCTATGAAGCTTTCTTT.

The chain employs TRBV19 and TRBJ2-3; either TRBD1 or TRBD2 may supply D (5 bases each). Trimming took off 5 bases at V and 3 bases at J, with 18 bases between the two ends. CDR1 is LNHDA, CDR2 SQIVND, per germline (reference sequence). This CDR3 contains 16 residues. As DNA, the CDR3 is TGTGCCAGTAGTGCGTTACCCGGGACGGTAACAGATACGCAGTATTTT. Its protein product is CASSALPGTVTDTQYF.

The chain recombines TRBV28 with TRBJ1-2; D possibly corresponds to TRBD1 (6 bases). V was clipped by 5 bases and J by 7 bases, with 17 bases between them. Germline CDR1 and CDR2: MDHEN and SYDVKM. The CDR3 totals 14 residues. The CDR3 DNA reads TGTGCCAGCAGTAAAACAGGGTACGTTGGTGGCTACACCTTC. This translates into CASSKTGYVGGYTF.

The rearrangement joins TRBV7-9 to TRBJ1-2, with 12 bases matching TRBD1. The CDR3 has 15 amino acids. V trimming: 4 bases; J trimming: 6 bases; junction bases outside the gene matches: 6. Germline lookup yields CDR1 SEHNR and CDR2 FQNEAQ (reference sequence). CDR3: CASSSMGQGAHGYTF. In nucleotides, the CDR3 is TGTGCCAGCAGCTCGATGGGACAGGGGGCTCATGGCTACACCTTC. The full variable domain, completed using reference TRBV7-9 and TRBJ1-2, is DTGVSQNPRHKITKRGQNVTFRCDPISEHNRLYWYRQTLGQGPEFLTYFQNEAQLEKSRLLSDRFSAERPKGSFSTLEIQRTEQGDSAMYLCASSSMGQGAHGYTFGSGTRLTVV.

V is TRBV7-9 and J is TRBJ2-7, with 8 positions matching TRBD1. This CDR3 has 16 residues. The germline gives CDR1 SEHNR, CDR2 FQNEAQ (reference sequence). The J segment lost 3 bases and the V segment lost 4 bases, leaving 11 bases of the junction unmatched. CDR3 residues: CASSWGLTGGNYEQYF. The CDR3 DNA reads TGTGCCAGCAGCTGGGGGTTAACAGGGGGGAACTACGAGCAGTACTTC.

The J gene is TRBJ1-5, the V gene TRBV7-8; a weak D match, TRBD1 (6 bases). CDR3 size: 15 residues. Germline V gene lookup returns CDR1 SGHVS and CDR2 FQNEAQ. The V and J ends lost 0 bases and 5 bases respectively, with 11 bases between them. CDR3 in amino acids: CASSLARQGYQPQHF. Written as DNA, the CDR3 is TGTGCCAGCAGCTTAGCGCGCCAGGGGTATCAGCCCCAGCATTTT.

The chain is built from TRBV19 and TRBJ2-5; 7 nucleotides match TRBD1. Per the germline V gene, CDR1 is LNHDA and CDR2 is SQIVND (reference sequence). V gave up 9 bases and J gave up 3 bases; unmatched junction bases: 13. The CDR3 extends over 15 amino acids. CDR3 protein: CARLKHRDRKETQYF. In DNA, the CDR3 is TGTGCCAGGCTTAAACACCGGGACAGAAAAGAGACCCAGTACTTC. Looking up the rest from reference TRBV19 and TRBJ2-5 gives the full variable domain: DGGITQSPKYLFRKEGQNVTLSCEQNLNHDAMYWYRQDPGQGLRLIYYSQIVNDFQKGDIAEGYSVSREKKESFPLTVTSAQKNPTAFYLCARLKHRDRKETQYFGPGTRLLVL.

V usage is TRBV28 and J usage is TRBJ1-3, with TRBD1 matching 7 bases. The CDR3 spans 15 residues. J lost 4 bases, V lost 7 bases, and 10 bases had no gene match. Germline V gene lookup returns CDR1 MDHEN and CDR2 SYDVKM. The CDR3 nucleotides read TGTGCCAGCATGGGAGGGACAGCCTCAGGAAACACCATATATTTT. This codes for CASMGGTASGNTIYF. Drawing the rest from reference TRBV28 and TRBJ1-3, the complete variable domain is DVKVTQSSRYLVKRTGEKVFLECVQDMDHENMFWYRQDPGLGLRLIYFSYDVKMKEKGDIPEGYSVSREKKERFSLILESASTNQTSMYLCASMGGTASGNTIYFGEGSWLTVV.

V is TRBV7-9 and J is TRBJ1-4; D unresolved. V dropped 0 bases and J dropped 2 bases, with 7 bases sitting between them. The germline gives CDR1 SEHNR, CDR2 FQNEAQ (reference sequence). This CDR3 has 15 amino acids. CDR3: CASSLAGWTNEKLFF. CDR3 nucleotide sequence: TGTGCCAGCAGCTTAGCGGGTTGGACTAATGAAAAACTGTTTTTT.

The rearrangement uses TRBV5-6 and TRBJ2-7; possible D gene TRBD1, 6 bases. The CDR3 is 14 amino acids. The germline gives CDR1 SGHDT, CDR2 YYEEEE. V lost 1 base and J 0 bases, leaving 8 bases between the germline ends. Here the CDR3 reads CASSLSGHSYEQYF. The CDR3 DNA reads TGTGCCAGCAGCTTGTCGGGACACTCCTACGAGCAGTACTTC.

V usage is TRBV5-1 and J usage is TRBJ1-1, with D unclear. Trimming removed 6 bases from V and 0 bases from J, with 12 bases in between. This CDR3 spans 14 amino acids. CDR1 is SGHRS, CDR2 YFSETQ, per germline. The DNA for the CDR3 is TGCGCCAGCACAACGGGAGCGGTGAACACTGAAGCTTTCTTT. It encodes CASTTGAVNTEAFF. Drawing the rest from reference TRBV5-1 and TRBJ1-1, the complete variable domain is KAGVTQTPRYLIKTRGQQVTLSCSPISGHRSVSWYQQTPGQGLQFLFEYFSETQRNKGNFPGRFSGRQFSNSRSEMNVSTLELGDSALYLCASTTGAVNTEAFFGQGTRLTVV.

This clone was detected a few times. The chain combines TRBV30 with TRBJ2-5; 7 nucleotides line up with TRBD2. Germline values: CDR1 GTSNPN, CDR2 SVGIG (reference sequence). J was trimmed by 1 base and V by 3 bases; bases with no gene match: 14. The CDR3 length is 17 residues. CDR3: CAWSGVTMRLAQETQYF. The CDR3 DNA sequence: TGTGCCTGGAGCGGAGTAACGATGAGACTAGCCCAAGAGACCCAGTACTTC.

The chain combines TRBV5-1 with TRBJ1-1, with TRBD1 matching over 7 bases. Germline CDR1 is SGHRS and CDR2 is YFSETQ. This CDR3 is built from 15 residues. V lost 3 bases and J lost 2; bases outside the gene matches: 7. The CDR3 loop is CASSWTGTVNTEAFF. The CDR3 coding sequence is TGCGCCAGCAGCTGGACCGGGACAGTCAACACTGAAGCTTTCTTT.

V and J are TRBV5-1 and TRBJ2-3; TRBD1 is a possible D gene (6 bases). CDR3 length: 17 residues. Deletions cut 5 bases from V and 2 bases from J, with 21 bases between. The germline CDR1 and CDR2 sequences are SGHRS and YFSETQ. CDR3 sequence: CASSSTGLNPPTDTQYF. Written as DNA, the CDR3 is TGCGCCAGCAGTTCTACAGGGTTAAATCCCCCCACAGATACGCAGTATTTT. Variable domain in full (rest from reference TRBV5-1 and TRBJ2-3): KAGVTQTPRYLIKTRGQQVTLSCSPISGHRSVSWYQQTPGQGLQFLFEYFSETQRNKGNFPGRFSGRQFSNSRSEMNVSTLELGDSALYLCASSSTGLNPPTDTQYFGPGTRLTVL.

The CDR3 nucleotides read TGTGCCAGCAGCCAGCCCGGGACTAGCGGGAGCTATGAGCAGTTCTTC. Amino acids: CASSQPGTSGSYEQFF. The V and J genes are TRBV4-2 and TRBJ2-1; TRBD2 agrees at 14 bases. Per germline, CDR1 LGHNA and CDR2 YNFKEQ. The ends lost 3 bases at V and 8 bases at J; junction bases unmatched: 6. The CDR3 covers 16 residues.

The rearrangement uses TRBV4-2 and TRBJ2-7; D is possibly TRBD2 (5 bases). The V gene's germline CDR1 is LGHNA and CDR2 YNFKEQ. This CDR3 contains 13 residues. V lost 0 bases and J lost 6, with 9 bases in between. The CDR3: CASSQDSGGEQYF. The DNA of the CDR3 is TGTGCCAGCAGCCAAGATAGTGGAGGCGAGCAGTACTTC.

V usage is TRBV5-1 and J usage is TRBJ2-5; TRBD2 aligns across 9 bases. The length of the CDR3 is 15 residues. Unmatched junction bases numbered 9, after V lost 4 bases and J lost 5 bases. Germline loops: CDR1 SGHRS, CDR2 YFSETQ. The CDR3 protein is CASSGGSAGGETQYF. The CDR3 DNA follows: TGCGCCAGCAGCGGTGGCTCAGCGGGAGGCGAGACCCAGTACTTC.

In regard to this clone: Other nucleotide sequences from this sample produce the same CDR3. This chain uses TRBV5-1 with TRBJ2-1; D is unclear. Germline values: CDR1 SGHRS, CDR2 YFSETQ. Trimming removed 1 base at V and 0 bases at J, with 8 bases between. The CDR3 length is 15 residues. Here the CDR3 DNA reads TGCGCCAGCAGCTTGTCCACCAGCTCCTACAATGAGCAGTTCTTC. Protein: CASSLSTSSYNEQFF.

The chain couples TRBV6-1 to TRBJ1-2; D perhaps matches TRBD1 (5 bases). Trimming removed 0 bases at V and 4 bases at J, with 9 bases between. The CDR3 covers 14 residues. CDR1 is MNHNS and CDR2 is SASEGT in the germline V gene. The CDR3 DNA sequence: TGTGCCAGCAGTGAAGCGGGGGTAACCTATGGCTACACCTTC. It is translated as CASSEAGVTYGYTF.